A selection of T cell receptor beta chains follows, all from one sample in a study of radiotherapy plus CTLA-4 blockade in lung cancer. The table came from immunoSEQ multiplex PCR; TCRdb's copy has only in-frame clones and leaves some out. This sample has tens of thousands of clones; 83% occur once, and the top ten carry 0.82%. The input for sequencing was peripheral blood, taken from a patient treated with radiotherapy plus ipilimumab. Receptors originate from a human donor with non-small cell lung cancer who had stable disease on radiotherapy plus ipilimumab. Each CDR3 is given with its conserved first and last residue. A D gene is named only where the DNA matches it firmly. Clone size is not always given. Where it is, it says once, few, many or a class for expanded clones.

j_gene	v_gene	d_gene	abundance	CDR3nt	CDR3aa
TRBJ2-3	TRBV11-2	TRBD2	-	TGTGCCAGCAGCTTAGGGGAGGGTAGGACCACAGATACGCAGTATTTT	CASSLGEGRTTDTQYF
TRBJ2-7	TRBV6-5	TRBD1	few	TGTGCCAGCAGTCCTGGGACAGGGATCGCCTACGAGCAGTACTTC	CASSPGTGIAYEQYF
TRBJ1-1	TRBV14	-	few	TGTGCCAGCAGCCAGTCCCTTGATGGGGACACTTTT	CASSQSLDGDTF
TRBJ2-7	TRBV18	TRBD1	-	TGTGCCAGCTCACCGAGGGGGCTAGAAGAGCAGTACTTC	CASSPRGLEEQYF
TRBJ2-7	TRBV28	TRBD2	-	TGTGCCAGCAGCTCAAGACTAGCGGGAGGGCCTGTCGACGAGCAGTACTTC	CASSSRLAGGPVDEQYF
TRBJ2-3	TRBV5-1	TRBD2	-	TGCGCCAGCAGGTTGAGCGGGGGGGCCGGAGATACGCAGTATTTT	CASRLSGGAGDTQYF
TRBJ2-5	TRBV2	-	-	TGTGCCAGGGGGGACTCATCTTCGGGAGAGACCCAGTACTTC	CARGDSSSGETQYF
TRBJ1-3	TRBV6-6	TRBD1	-	TGTGCCAGCAGCAAAGGACAGGGTAGAAACACCATATATTTT	CASSKGQGRNTIYF
TRBJ1-5	TRBV28	-	-	TGTGCCAGCAGTTTATACGGGAATGGGAATCAGCCCCAGCATTTT	CASSLYGNGNQPQHF
TRBJ1-2	TRBV27	-	-	TGTGCCAGCTGGGGACCTTCTAGAGAGGGCTACACCTTC	CASWGPSREGYTF
TRBJ2-1	TRBV30	TRBD2	-	TGTGCCTGGAGTGTCCTAGCGGGAGGGTACAATGAGCAGTTCTTC	CAWSVLAGGYNEQFF
TRBJ1-6	TRBV5-6	TRBD1	-	TGTGCCAGCAGAGCGACAGGGTGGGAGTCACCCCTCCACTTT	CASRATGWESPLHF
TRBJ1-6	TRBV11-2	-	-	TGTGCCAGCAGCTTCGAGCCGGGTGGAAATTCACCCCTCCACTTT	CASSFEPGGNSPLHF
TRBJ1-2	TRBV5-1	TRBD1	-	TGCGCCAGCAGCACCTATGAACAGGGGAACTATGGCTACACCTTC	CASSTYEQGNYGYTF
TRBJ1-5	TRBV10-3	-	-	TGTGCCATCAGTGATTCCAACCTGGGCAGGCCCCAGCATTTT	CAISDSNLGRPQHF
TRBJ1-1	TRBV5-6	TRBD1	-	TGTGCCAGCAGGGCAGGGGGCACTGAAGCTTTCTTT	CASRAGGTEAFF
TRBJ1-1	TRBV2	TRBD1	-	TGTGCCAGCAGATTGACAGGGGGCGTCGCGAACACTGAAGCTTTCTTT	CASRLTGGVANTEAFF
TRBJ2-6	TRBV11-3	TRBD1	-	TGTGCCAGCAGCCCCGGGACAGGGACTGGGGCCAACGTCCTGACTTTC	CASSPGTGTGANVLTF
TRBJ2-5	TRBV28	-	-	TGTGCCAGCAGACGGGATCTACAAGAGACCCAGTACTTC	CASRRDLQETQYF
TRBJ2-7	TRBV15	-	-	TGTGCCACCAGCAGAGCGGGGGCCCACGAGCAGTACTTC	CATSRAGAHEQYF
TRBJ1-5	TRBV27	TRBD1	-	TGTGCCAGCAGTCCCGACAGGGGGAGACAGCCCCAGCATTTT	CASSPDRGRQPQHF
TRBJ1-2	TRBV13	-	-	TGTGCCAGCAGCTTTCAATCAGGCTATGGCTACACCTTC	CASSFQSGYGYTF
TRBJ2-7	TRBV11-2	-	once	TGTGCCAGCAGCTTGGGCAGGGGCGGAATGTACGAGCAGTACTTC	CASSLGRGGMYEQYF
TRBJ2-3	TRBV11-1	-	-	TGTGCCAGCAGCCCGGGCCGTTGGGTGACTAGCACAGATACGCAGTATTTT	CASSPGRWVTSTDTQYF
TRBJ1-5	TRBV30	-	-	TGTGCCTGGAGTGCGGGAGGTGGCAATCAGCCCCAGCATTTT	CAWSAGGGNQPQHF
TRBJ2-5	TRBV7-2	-	-	TGTGCCAGCAGCCCCGGGACGAGTGAGACCCAGTACTTC	CASSPGTSETQYF
TRBJ2-3	TRBV4-2	TRBD2	-	TGTGCCAGCAGCCAAAACGGGGGGTTCACAGATACGCAGTATTTT	CASSQNGGFTDTQYF
TRBJ1-4	TRBV4-2	-	-	TGTGCCAGCACCTCGGGACTGGCGGGTGAAAAACTGTTTTTT	CASTSGLAGEKLFF
TRBJ2-1	TRBV9	TRBD2	-	TGTGCCAGCAGCGTTCATGCGGGGGGCTCCTACAATGAGCAGTTCTTC	CASSVHAGGSYNEQFF
TRBJ2-5	TRBV7-8	TRBD1	-	TGTGCCAGCAGCTCCCCCACAGGGGGCACAGAGACCCAGTACTTC	CASSSPTGGTETQYF
TRBJ2-1	TRBV6-1	-	-	TGTGCCAGCAGTGAAACCCTTGGACTCGTGAGCTCCTACAATGAGCAGTTCTTC	CASSETLGLVSSYNEQFF
TRBJ1-3	TRBV28	TRBD1	-	TGTGCCAGCAACCCTCGCAGGACAGGGGACTTACACGCTGGAAACACCATATATTTT	CASNPRRTGDLHAGNTIYF
TRBJ1-5	TRBV19	TRBD1	-	TGTGCCAGTAGCCTAATTACAGGGGGGCAGCCCCAGCATTTT	CASSLITGGQPQHF
TRBJ1-3	TRBV19	-	-	TGTGCCAGTAGTAGAACACGACAGCGGAGCTCTGGAAACACCATATATTTT	CASSRTRQRSSGNTIYF
TRBJ2-1	TRBV5-4	-	-	TGTGCCAGCAGCCCCACGGGGTACAATGAGCAGTTCTTC	CASSPTGYNEQFF
TRBJ1-4	TRBV6-5	-	-	TGTGCCAGCAGTTCTACAACTAATGAAAAACTGTTTTTT	CASSSTTNEKLFF
TRBJ2-1	TRBV11-1	TRBD2	-	TGTGCCAGCAGCTTAAGGACTAGCGGATACAATGAGCAGTTCTTC	CASSLRTSGYNEQFF
TRBJ2-7	TRBV7-8	TRBD2	-	TGTGCCAGCAGCTTACCCGGGACTAGCGGGAAGCAGTACTTC	CASSLPGTSGKQYF
TRBJ2-1	TRBV5-4	TRBD2	-	TGTGCCAGCAGCGTTTATGCCGGGACTAGCGGGGTTAATGAGCAGTTCTTC	CASSVYAGTSGVNEQFF
TRBJ1-1	TRBV6-1	-	-	TGTGCCAGCAGTCTAAGGACGGTGGGGACTGAAGCTTTCTTT	CASSLRTVGTEAFF
TRBJ2-2	TRBV11-2	TRBD2	-	TGTGCCAGCAGCTCCATGGGACTAGCGGGAGTCGGGACCGGGGAGCTGTTTTTT	CASSSMGLAGVGTGELFF
TRBJ1-1	TRBV28	-	-	TGTGCCAGCAGTTCCCCGGGGGTAGGGACTGAAGCTTTCTTT	CASSSPGVGTEAFF
TRBJ1-2	TRBV14	-	-	TGTGCCAGCAGCCAAGTCCGGGGCGGCGGCTACACCTTC	CASSQVRGGGYTF
TRBJ2-1	TRBV18	TRBD2	-	TGTGCCAGCTCACCACCGGGACTATCGTCCCTGTTCCATGAGCAGTTCTTC	CASSPPGLSSLFHEQFF
TRBJ2-7	TRBV30	-	once	TGTGCCTGGAGTGTAGGAGCTGGGGGCGCCGCGCGAGGACTCGAGCAGTACTTC	CAWSVGAGGAARGLEQYF
TRBJ2-5	TRBV5-1	TRBD2	-	TGCGCCAGCAGCTTGACACTAGCGGGAGGGCCTGAGGGAGAGACCCAGTACTTC	CASSLTLAGGPEGETQYF
TRBJ2-1	TRBV27	TRBD1	once	TGTGCCAGCAGTACCAACAGGGGGACTTCCTACAATGAGCAGTTCTTC	CASSTNRGTSYNEQFF
TRBJ2-5	TRBV28	TRBD2	-	TGTGCCAGCAGGGATTGGACTAGCCGGGAGACCCAGTACTTC	CASRDWTSRETQYF
TRBJ1-2	TRBV29-1	-	-	TGCAGCGTTGTTGGAGGTCTTTCCTATGGCTACACCTTC	CSVVGGLSYGYTF
TRBJ2-7	TRBV30	TRBD1	-	TGTGCCTGGAGTGTTTGGGACAGGGTTTTGGGAACCTACGAGCAGTACTTC	CAWSVWDRVLGTYEQYF
TRBJ2-7	TRBV19	TRBD1	once	TGTGCCAGTAGTTCCTTGACCGGGACAGCCAAATCCTACGAGCAGTACTTC	CASSSLTGTAKSYEQYF
TRBJ2-1	TRBV10-1	-	-	TGCGCCAGCAGTGACCGGCGGAAAACCTACAATGAGCAGTTCTTC	CASSDRRKTYNEQFF
TRBJ2-2	TRBV5-1	-	-	TGCGCCAGCAGCTTGTATAGCTCAACAAACACCGGGGAGCTGTTTTTT	CASSLYSSTNTGELFF
TRBJ2-1	TRBV7-2	TRBD2	once	TGTGCCAGCAGCGGGACTACAATCTACAATGAGCAGTTCTTC	CASSGTTIYNEQFF